A single sample is the source of the 8 T cell receptor beta chains below, sequenced in a study of blood T cells in healthy people across ages. The authors ran a second PCR of about 7 to 11 cycles using a sample-barcoded 5' primer and a J-beta primer mix. TCRdb re-derived calls from the 5' RACE reads in MiXCR, one entry per CDR3 protein. The repertoire has 1.5 million to 2 million distinct CDR3 sequences, more than 35% of them found once; the top ten carry more than 20%. Material for sequencing was blood. Every receptor here comes from a human donor in good health.

V usage is TRBV30 and J usage is TRBJ1-2; TRBD1 might be the D (5 bases). The V end was cut by 4 bases, the J end by 6 bases, with 12 bases between. The CDR3 extends over 12 amino acids. CDR1 is GTSNPN and CDR2 is SVGIG in the germline V gene (reference sequence). The CDR3 sequence is CAWNRGADGYTF. CDR3 sequence (DNA): TGTGCCTGGAATCGGGGCGCGGATGGCTACACCTTC.

This clonotype was detected only a few times. The rearrangement uses TRBV4-3 and TRBJ1-4, with unresolved D. Deletions cut 1 base from V and 10 bases from J, with 10 bases between. The CDR3 is 13 residues long. Per the germline V gene, CDR1 is LGHNA and CDR2 is YSLEER. CDR3 loop: CASSQGPLGKLFF. As DNA, the CDR3 is TGCGCCAGCAGCCAAGGGCCGTTGGGAAAACTGTTTTTT.

This clonotype has only a few counts. This chain uses TRBV5-1 with TRBJ2-1; D may be TRBD2 (5 bases). Looked up from germline, CDR1 is SGHRS and CDR2 is YFSETQ. This CDR3 spans 14 amino acids. The germline V and J ends were trimmed by 2 bases and 1 base, with 7 bases remaining between them. The CDR3, as DNA: TGCGCCAGCAGCTTTAGCGTATCCTACAATGAGCAGTTCTTC. Its translation: CASSFSVSYNEQFF. Based on the CDR3 plus reference TRBV5-1 and TRBJ2-1, the full variable domain is KAGVTQTPRYLIKTRGQQVTLSCSPISGHRSVSWYQQTPGQGLQFLFEYFSETQRNKGNFPGRFSGRQFSNSRSEMNVSTLELGDSALYLCASSFSVSYNEQFFGPGTRLTVL.

This clonotype was observed a few times. This sequence joins TRBV24-1 and TRBJ2-7; the D is unclear. V was clipped by 3 bases and J by 3 bases, with 8 bases between them. This CDR3 has 13 residues. CDR1 is KGHDR, CDR2 SFDVKD, per germline. For the CDR3, the DNA is TGTGCCACCAGTGATCCAGAAAACTACGAGCAGTACTTC. Translating it yields CATSDPENYEQYF.

The gene calls are TRBV6-2 or TRBV6-3 and TRBJ1-5; D remains ambiguous. Trimming took 2 bases from V and 7 from J, leaving 9 bases between them. Per germline, CDR1 MNHEY and CDR2 SVGEGT. This CDR3 contains 13 residues. CDR3 coding DNA: TGTGCCAGCAGTTACAACAGTGGACAGCCCCAGCATTTT. Its translation: CASSYNSGQPQHF.

This clonotype was detected ten times or more. A read error may account for a junction end that differs from germline. CDR3 residues: CASSLDTGGNEKLFF. The CDR3 region has the DNA TGTGCCAGCAGCCTCGACACAGGTGGGAATGAAAAACTGTTTTTT. The chain employs TRBV5-1 and TRBJ1-4, with a possible D match to TRBD1 (5 bases). The length of the CDR3 is 15 residues. Germline CDR1 reads SGHRS; CDR2 reads YFSETQ.

The chain couples TRBV9 to TRBJ1-6; tentative D call: TRBD1 (5 bases). V dropped 4 bases and J dropped 3 bases, with 20 bases sitting between them. Per the germline V gene, CDR1 is SGDLS and CDR2 is YYNGEE. The CDR3 spans 18 residues. The CDR3 protein is CASSPRKTQGLYNSPLHF. The CDR3 DNA follows: TGTGCCAGCAGCCCAAGAAAAACCCAGGGACTCTATAATTCACCCCTCCACTTT.

This clonotype was seen ten or more times. The rearrangement uses TRBV28 and TRBJ1-5; D gene ambiguous. V was trimmed by 2 bases and J by 4 bases, leaving 9 bases between them. There are 14 residues in the CDR3. Per germline, CDR1 MDHEN and CDR2 SYDVKM. CDR3 loop: CASSLAGYNQPQHF. CDR3 in DNA: TGTGCCAGCAGTTTAGCGGGATATAATCAGCCCCAGCATTTT.